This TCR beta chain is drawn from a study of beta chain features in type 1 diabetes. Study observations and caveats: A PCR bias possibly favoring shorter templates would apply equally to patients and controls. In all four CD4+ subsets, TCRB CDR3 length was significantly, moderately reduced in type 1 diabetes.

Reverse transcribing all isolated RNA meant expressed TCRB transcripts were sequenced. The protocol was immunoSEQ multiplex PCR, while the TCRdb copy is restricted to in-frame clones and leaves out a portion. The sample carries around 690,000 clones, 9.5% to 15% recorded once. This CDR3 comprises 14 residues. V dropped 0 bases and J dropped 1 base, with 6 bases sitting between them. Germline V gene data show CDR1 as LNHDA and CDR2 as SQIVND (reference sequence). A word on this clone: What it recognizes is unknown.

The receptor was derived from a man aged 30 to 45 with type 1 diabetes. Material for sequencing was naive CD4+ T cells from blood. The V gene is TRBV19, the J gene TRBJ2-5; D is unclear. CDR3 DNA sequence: TGTGCCAGTAGTATAGACAGCGCCCAAGAGACCCAGTACTTC. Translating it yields CASSIDSAQETQYF. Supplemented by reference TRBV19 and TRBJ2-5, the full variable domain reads DGGITQSPKYLFRKEGQNVTLSCEQNLNHDAMYWYRQDPGQGLRLIYYSQIVNDFQKGDIAEGYSVSREKKESFPLTVTSAQKNPTAFYLCASSIDSAQETQYFGPGTRLLVL.